The T cell receptor beta chain described here comes from a study of blood T cells in healthy people across ages. J gave up 6 bases and V 3 bases, and 10 bases lay outside the gene matches. CDR3 size: 15 residues. CDR1 and CDR2 from the germline V gene are LGHDT and YNNKEL (reference sequence). For the second PCR, which ran for roughly 6 to 11 cycles, a sample-barcoded 5' primer and a J-beta primer mix were used. TCRdb independently ran MiXCR on the 5' RACE reads; one entry per CDR3 protein. The sample includes about 680,000 distinct CDR3 sequences, roughly 50% of them seen just once. This clonotype showed up just a few times. The study recruited healthy Caucasian donors from Russia who were aged roughly 6 to 100.

This sequence joins TRBV3-1 and TRBJ1-2; 7 nucleotides agree with TRBD1. The TCR sequence derives from a woman aged 55-69 years in good health. Sequences were obtained from blood. The CDR3 nucleotides are TGTGCCAGCAGCCAGTTCACAGGGGTAACGGATGGCTACACCTTC. Protein sequence: CASSQFTGVTDGYTF. Full variable domain (rest looked up from reference TRBV3-1 and TRBJ1-2): DTAVSQTPKYLVTQMGNDKSIKCEQNLGHDTMYWYKQDSKKFLKIMFSYNNKELIINETVPNRFSPKSPDKAHLNLHINSLELGDSAVYFCASSQFTGVTDGYTFGSGTRLTVV.